This T cell receptor (beta chain) stems from a study of cytomegalovirus exposure and HLA in healthy donors. In the PCR, 60 Vbeta and 13 Jbeta primers were used. The table came from immunoSEQ multiplex PCR; TCRdb's copy has only in-frame clones and leaves some out. The table records approximately 120,000 clones, around 84% of them present only once. The CDR3 spans 11 residues. Germline CDR1 DFQATT, CDR2 SNEGSKA (reference sequence). V was pared by 6 bases and J by 7 bases, with 12 bases between. General study points: TCR beta sequences reportedly predicted most subjects' HLA-A and HLA-B alleles accurately. TCR beta chain V- and J-gene trimming was linked, in a later analysis, to a missense variant in DCLRE1C.

Remarks on this clone: Its antigen is currently unknown.

The sequenced sample was PBMCs. The TCR sequence derives from a man younger than 35 in good health and CMV-seronegative. V is TRBV20-1 and J is TRBJ1-1; no clear D. CDR3 sequence (DNA): TGCAGTGCACCGGTACCTCATGAAGCTTTCTTT. Protein sequence: CSAPVPHEAFF.